This entry is about one TCR beta chain. The clone's antigen remains unknown. Base qualities are not provided; no much larger clone lies one nucleotide away. The sample belongs to a study of relationships among human T cell subsets (dated by TCRdb to the early 2010s). Some background on the complete study: The study sequenced eight distinct T cell populations from blood: pan T, CD8 cytotoxic, regulatory, Th1, Th2, naive plus transitional, activated and memory cells. What the study reported, not specific to this receptor: Across the seven subsets, no statistically significant differences turned up in V, D and J usage, CDR3 length, or N-nucleotide additions. Substantial CDR3 sharing among Th1, Th2 and regulatory T cells was interpreted as suggesting stochastic cell fate choices. While more than 60% of CD8+ cytotoxic sequences came from clones with more than 100 reads, the regulatory and Th2 subsets had few clones of that kind. The bead-based sorting was unable to rule out the presence of a CD4+CD8+ double-positive population.

Its CDR3 holds 13 amino acids, cysteine through phenylalanine. This entry keeps only the CDR3 DNA: 39 bases, framed from base 1. Based on the germline V gene (reference sequence), the CDR1 and CDR2 sequences are SGHAT and FQDESV. V loses 3 bases, J loses 6 bases, and the germline ends lie 9 bases apart. The library was prepared using multiplex PCR. Sequencing was carried out with a 454 GS FLX. TCR alpha and beta CDR3 regions were amplified from mRNA by semiquantitative ARM-PCR. In ARM-PCR, tagged nested gene-specific primers were used first, and communal superprimers then performed exponential amplification. Nested primers were removed by exonuclease before the second amplification round on first-round PCR products. The amplicons were sequenced on the 454 platform, which can rapidly sequence millions of DNA fragments without cloning bias. An effective read was defined as a read mappable to both V and J germline segments. As for the original processing: Reads were assigned to germline V, D and J segments with IRmap, which uses pyromap, a Smith-Waterman modification adapted to 454 sequencing errors. To filter D-beta assignments, cutoffs were set at the 99th percentile of the alignment scores obtained from simulated random sequences. The CDR3 was taken to be the amino acids lying between the conserved V-segment Y[YFLI]C motif and the J-segment [FW]GXGT motif. Repertoire diversity was estimated with a compound Poisson process model previously applied to large-scale EST data. A procedure for detecting cross-contamination was used to argue that sample contamination was not the source of the shared CDR3s. TCRdb ran its own pipeline on the public reads, namely fastp trimming at Q25 and MiXCR clone calling, and kept in-frame beta chains. Identical CDR3 proteins give one entry, which carries the most common genes and DNA. TCRdb assigned the V and J calls; the authors' analysis was not used. The sample yields 10,000 to 15,000 distinct CDR3 sequences; roughly 68% were counted once. The ten largest clones take up roughly 30% of the sample.

Th1 cells were collected as the CD4+CD25-CD294- flow-through after CD25, CD56 and CD294 bead selections. To isolate the T cell subsets, Miltenyi superparamagnetic beads coated with subset-specific monoclonal antibodies were used. Peripheral blood was used as the source from which all T cell populations were isolated. Ficoll separation of whole blood yielded mononuclear cells, and anti-CD14 microbeads were then used to deplete the monocytes. Isolated cell populations were immediately resuspended in RNAprotect reagent. The sample comprised CD4+ Th1 cells sorted from blood. Per the publication, the cell subset or site label means: CD4+CD25-CD294- T helper 1 cells. This receptor was obtained from a middle-aged man in good health. This chain is built from TRBV11-1 and TRBJ2-1; no D gene call is confident. Read as DNA, the sequence is TGTGCCAGCAGCTTCACCAGGTCCAATGAGCAGTTCTTC. It encodes CASSFTRSNEQFF. When the CDR3 is completed using the reference TRBV11-1 and TRBJ2-1 genes on either side, the full variable domain is EAEVAQSPRYKITEKSQAVAFWCDPISGHATLYWYRQILGQGPELLVQFQDESVVDDSQLPKDRFSAERLKGVDSTLKIQPAELGDSAMYLCASSFTRSNEQFFGPGTRLTVL.